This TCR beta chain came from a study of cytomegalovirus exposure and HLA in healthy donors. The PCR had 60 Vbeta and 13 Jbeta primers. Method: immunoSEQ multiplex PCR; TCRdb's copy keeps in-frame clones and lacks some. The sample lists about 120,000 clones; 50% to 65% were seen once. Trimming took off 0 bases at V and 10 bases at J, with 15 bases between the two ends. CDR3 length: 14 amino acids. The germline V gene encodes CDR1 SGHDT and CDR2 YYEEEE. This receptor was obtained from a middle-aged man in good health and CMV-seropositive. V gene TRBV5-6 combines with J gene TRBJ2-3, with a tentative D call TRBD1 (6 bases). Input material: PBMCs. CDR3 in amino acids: CASSLGQATAAQYF. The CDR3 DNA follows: TGTGCCAGCAGCTTGGGACAGGCAACGGCGGCGCAGTATTTT. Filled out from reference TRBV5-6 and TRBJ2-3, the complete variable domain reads DAGVTQSPTHLIKTRGQQVTLRCSPKSGHDTVSWYQQALGQGPQFIFQYYEEEERQRGNFPDRFSGHQFPNYSSELNVNALLLGDSALYLCASSLGQATAAQYFGPGTRLTVL.